The clone carrying this TCR beta chain was picked up many times. The record originates from a study of T cell repertoires in cytomegalovirus infection. As for the study in general: CMV infection together with matching HLA type was indicated by public TCR beta signatures.

TCRdb redid the calling of the reads with MiXCR, one entry per CDR3 protein. The sample shows about 740,000 distinct CDR3 sequences, roughly a third of them seen only once. Deletions cut 6 bases from V and 0 bases from J, with 11 bases between. There are 14 residues in the CDR3. Per the germline V gene, CDR1 is LNHDA and CDR2 is SQIVND (reference sequence). The sequencing sample was made of PBMCs. This receptor was identified in a human donor in good health (CMV status not recorded). Some clones in this sample may be carry-over from other donors' samples. The chain is built from TRBV19 and TRBJ1-1; D unclear. The CDR3 loop reads CASRITGMNTEAFF. In DNA, the CDR3 is TGTGCCAGTAGGATAACGGGGATGAACACTGAAGCTTTCTTT.